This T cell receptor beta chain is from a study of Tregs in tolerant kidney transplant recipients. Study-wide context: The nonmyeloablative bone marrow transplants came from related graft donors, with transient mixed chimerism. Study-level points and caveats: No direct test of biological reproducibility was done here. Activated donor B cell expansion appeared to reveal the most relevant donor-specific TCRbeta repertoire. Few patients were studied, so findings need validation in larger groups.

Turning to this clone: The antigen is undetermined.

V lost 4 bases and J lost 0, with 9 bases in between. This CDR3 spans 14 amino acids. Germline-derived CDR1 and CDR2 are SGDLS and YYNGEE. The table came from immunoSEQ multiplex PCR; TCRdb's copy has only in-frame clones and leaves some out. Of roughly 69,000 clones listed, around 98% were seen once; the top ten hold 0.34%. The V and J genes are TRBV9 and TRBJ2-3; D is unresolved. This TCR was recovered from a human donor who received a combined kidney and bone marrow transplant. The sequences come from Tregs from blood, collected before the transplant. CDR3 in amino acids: CASSLDGSTDTQYF. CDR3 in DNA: TGTGCCAGCAGCCTTGACGGGAGCACAGATACGCAGTATTTT.